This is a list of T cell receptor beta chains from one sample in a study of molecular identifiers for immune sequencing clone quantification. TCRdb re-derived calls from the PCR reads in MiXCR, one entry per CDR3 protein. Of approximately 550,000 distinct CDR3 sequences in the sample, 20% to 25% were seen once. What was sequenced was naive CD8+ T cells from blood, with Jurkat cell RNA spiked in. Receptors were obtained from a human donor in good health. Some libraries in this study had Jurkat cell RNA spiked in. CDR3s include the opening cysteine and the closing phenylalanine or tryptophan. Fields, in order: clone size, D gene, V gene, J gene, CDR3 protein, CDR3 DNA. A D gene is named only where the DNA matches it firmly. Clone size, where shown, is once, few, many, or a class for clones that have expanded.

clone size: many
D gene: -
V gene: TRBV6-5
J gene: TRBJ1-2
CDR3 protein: CASSYSKAGTGYTF
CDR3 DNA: TGTGCCAGCAGTTACTCGAAGGCAGGGACTGGCTACACCTTC

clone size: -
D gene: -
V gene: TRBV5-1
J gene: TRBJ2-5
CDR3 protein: CGSSPGTNKETQYF
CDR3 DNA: TGCGGCAGCAGCCCCGGGACGAATAAAGAGACCCAGTACTTC

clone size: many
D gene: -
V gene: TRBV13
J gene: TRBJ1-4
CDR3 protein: CASSLGLGKLFF
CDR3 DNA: TGTGCCAGCAGCTTAGGCCTGGGAAAACTGTTTTTT

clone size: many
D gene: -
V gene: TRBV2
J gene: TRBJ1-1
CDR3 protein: CASSAQGDTEAFF
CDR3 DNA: TGTGCCAGCAGTGCCCAGGGAGACACTGAAGCTTTCTTT

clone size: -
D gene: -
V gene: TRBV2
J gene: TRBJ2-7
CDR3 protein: CASSDDRSYEQYF
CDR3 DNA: TGTGCCAGCAGTGATGACAGGTCCTACGAGCAGTACTTC

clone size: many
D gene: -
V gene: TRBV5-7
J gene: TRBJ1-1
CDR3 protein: CASSFGSWNTEAFF
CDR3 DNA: TGTGCCAGCAGCTTCGGTAGTTGGAACACTGAAGCTTTCTTT

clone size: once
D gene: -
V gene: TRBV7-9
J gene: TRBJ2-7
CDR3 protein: CASSLGLDPYF
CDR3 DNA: TGTGCCAGCAGTTTGGGTTTAGACCCGTACTTC

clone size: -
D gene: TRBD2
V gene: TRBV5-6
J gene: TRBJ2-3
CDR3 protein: CASSRLAGVIADTDTQYF
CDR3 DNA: TGTGCCAGCAGCCGGCTAGCGGGGGTGATTGCAGACACAGATACGCAGTATTTT

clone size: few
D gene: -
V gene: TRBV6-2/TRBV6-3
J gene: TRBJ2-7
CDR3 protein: CASSIAEDYEQYF
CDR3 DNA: TGTGCCAGCTCGATAGCGGAAGACTACGAGCAGTACTTC

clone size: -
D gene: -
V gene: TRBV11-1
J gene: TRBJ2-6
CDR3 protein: CASWYRELNGANVLTF
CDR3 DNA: TGTGCCAGCTGGTACAGGGAATTGAATGGGGCCAACGTCCTGACTTTC

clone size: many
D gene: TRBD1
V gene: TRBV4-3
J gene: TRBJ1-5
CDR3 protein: CASSTDRASNQPQHF
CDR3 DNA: TGCGCCAGCAGCACCGACAGGGCGAGCAATCAGCCCCAGCATTTT

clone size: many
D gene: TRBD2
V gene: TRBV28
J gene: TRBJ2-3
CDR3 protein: CASSLNGRDVGTDTQYF
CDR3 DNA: TGTGCCAGCAGTTTAAACGGGAGGGATGTGGGCACAGATACGCAGTATTTT

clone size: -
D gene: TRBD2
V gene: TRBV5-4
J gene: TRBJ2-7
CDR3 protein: CASSRGTSVYEQYF
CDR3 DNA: TGTGCCAGCAGTCGCGGGACTAGCGTCTACGAGCAGTACTTC

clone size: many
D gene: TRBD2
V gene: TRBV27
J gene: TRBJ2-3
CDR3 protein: CASTTLSGGSDTQYF
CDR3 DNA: TGTGCCAGCACCACCCTCAGCGGGGGGTCAGATACGCAGTATTTT

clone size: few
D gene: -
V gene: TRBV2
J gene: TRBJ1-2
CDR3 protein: CASSDGQLRGYTF
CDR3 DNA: TGTGCCAGCAGTGACGGACAGCTCAGAGGCTACACCTTC

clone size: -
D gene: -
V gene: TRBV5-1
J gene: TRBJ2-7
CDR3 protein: CASRGEGDEQYF
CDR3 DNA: TGCGCCAGCAGAGGTGAGGGGGACGAGCAGTACTTC

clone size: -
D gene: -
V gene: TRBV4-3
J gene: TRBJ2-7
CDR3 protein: CASSQDGSGLGIYEQCF
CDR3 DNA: TGCGCCAGCAGCCAAGATGGGTCGGGGCTGGGCATCTACGAGCAGTGCTTC

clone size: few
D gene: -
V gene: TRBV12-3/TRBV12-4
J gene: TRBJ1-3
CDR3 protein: CASRWDNRNTIYF
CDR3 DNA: TGTGCCAGCCGGTGGGACAACCGAAACACCATATATTTT

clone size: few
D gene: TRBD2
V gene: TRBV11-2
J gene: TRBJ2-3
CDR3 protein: CASSLVGGRGGTDTQYF
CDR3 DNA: TGTGCCAGCAGCTTAGTAGGAGGACGGGGGGGCACAGATACGCAGTATTTT

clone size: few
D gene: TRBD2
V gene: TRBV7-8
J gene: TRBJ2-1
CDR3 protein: CASSISGTSGNDEQFF
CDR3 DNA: TGTGCCAGCAGCATATCCGGGACTAGCGGGAATGATGAGCAGTTCTTC

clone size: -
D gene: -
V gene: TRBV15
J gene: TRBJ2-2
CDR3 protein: CATSRDWGTSTGELFF
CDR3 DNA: TGTGCCACCAGCAGAGATTGGGGCACAAGCACCGGGGAGCTGTTTTTT

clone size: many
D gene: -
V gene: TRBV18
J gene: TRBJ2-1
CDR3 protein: CASSDGPHPNNEQFF
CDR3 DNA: TGTGCCAGCTCGGACGGACCGCACCCAAACAATGAGCAGTTCTTC

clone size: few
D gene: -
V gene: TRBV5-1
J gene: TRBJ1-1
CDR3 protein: CASSYPEKNTEAFF
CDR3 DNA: TGCGCCAGCAGCTACCCAGAGAAGAACACTGAAGCTTTCTTT

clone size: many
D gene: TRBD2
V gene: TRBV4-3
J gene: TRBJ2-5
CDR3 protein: CASSQDRTSGLYQETQYF
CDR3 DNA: TGCGCCAGCAGCCAAGACCGGACTAGCGGGCTGTACCAAGAGACCCAGTACTTC

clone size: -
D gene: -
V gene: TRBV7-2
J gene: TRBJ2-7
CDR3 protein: CASSNHGSRGYEQYF
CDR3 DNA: TGTGCCAGCTCAAATCACGGGTCAAGGGGCTACGAGCAGTACTTC

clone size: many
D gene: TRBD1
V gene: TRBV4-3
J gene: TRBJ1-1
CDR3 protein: CASSYGQGDTEAFF
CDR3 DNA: TGTGCCAGCAGTTACGGACAGGGGGACACTGAAGCTTTCTTT

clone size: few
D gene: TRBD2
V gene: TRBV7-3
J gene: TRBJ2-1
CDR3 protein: CASSPLAGGGEQFF
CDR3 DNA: TGTGCCAGCAGCCCACTAGCGGGAGGGGGTGAGCAGTTCTTC

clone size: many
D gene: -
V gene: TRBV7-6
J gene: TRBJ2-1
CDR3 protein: CASSPEGPVQFF
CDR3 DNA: TGTGCCAGCAGCCCCGAAGGACCCGTGCAGTTCTTC

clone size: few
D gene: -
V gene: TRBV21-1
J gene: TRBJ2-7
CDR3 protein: CASSDPRAPYEQYF
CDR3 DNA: TGTGCCAGCAGCGATCCTAGGGCCCCCTACGAGCAGTACTTC

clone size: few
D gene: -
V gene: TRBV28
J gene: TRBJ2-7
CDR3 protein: CASSLQREQYF
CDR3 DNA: TGTGCCAGCAGTTTACAGCGCGAGCAGTACTTC

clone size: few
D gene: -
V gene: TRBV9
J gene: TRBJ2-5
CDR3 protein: CASSHSGAGWETQYF
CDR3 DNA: TGTGCCAGCAGCCATTCTGGGGCGGGTTGGGAGACCCAGTACTTC